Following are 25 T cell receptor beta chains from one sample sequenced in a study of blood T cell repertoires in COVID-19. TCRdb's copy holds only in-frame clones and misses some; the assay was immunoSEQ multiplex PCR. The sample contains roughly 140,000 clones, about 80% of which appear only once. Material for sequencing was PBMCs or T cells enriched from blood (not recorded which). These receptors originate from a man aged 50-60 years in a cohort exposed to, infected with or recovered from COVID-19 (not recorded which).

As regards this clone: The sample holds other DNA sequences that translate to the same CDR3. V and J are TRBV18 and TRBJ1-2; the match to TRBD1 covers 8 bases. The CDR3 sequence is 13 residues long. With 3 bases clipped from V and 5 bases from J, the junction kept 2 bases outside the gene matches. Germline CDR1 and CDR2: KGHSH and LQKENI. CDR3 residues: CASSPDRVYGYTF. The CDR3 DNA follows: TGTGCCAGCTCACCGGACAGGGTGTATGGCTACACCTTC.

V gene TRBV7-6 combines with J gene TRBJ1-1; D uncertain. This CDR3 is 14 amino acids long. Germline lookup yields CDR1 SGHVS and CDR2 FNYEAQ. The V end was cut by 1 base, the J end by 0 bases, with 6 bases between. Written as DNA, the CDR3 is TGTGCCAGCAGCTTAGGCGCCGTGAACACTGAAGCTTTCTTT. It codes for CASSLGAVNTEAFF.

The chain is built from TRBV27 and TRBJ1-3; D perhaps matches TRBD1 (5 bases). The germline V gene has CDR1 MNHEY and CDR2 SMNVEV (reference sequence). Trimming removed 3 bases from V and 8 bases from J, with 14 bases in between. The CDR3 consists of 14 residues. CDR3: CASSFAPGFDTIYF. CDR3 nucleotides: TGTGCCAGCAGTTTTGCGCCAGGGTTTGACACCATATATTTT.

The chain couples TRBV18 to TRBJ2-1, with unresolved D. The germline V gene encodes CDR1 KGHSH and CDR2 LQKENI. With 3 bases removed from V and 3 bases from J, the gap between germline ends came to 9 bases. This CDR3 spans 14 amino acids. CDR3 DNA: TGTGCCAGCTCACCGACAACACGCTACAATGAGCAGTTCTTC. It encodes CASSPTTRYNEQFF.

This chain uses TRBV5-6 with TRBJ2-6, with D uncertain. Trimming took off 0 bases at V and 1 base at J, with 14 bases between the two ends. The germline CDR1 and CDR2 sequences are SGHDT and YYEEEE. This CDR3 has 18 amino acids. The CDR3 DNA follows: TGTGCCAGCAGCTTGGCTGGCAGGCACGGTTCTGGGGCCAACGTCCTGACTTTC. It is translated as CASSLAGRHGSGANVLTF.

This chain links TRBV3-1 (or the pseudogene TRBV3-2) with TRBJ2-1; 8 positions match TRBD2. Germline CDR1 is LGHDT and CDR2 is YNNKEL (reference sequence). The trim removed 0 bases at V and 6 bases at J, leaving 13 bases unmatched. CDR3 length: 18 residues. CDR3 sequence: CASSQDLTSGRVGNEQFF. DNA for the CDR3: TGTGCCAGCAGCCAAGATCTCACTAGCGGACGTGTCGGCAATGAGCAGTTCTTC.

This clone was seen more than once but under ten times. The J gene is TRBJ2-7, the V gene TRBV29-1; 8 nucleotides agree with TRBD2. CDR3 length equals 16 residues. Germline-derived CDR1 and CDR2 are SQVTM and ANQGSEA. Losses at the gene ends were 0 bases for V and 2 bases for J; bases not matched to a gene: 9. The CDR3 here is CSVEDPRAGEAYEQYF. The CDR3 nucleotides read TGCAGCGTTGAAGATCCTCGAGCGGGAGAAGCCTACGAGCAGTACTTC.

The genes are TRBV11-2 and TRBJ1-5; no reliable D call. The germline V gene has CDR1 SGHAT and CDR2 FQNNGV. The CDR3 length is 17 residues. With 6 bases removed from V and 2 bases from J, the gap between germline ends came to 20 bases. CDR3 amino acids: CASSSKGSWSGNQPQHF. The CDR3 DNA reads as TGTGCCAGCAGTTCCAAAGGGAGTTGGTCGGGCAATCAGCCCCAGCATTTT.

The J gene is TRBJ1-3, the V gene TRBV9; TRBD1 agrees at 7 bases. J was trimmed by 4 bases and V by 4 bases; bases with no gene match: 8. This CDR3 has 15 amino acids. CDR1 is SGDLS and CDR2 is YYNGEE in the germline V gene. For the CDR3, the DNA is TGTGCCAGCAGCCCAACGACAGGGAGAGGAAACACCATATATTTT. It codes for CASSPTTGRGNTIYF.

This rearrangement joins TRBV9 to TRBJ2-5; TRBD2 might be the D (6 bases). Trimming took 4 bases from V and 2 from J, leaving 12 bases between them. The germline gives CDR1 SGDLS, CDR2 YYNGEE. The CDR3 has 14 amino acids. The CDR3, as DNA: TGTGCCAGCAGCATCTCGGGACTGCAAGAGACCCAGTACTTC. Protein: CASSISGLQETQYF.

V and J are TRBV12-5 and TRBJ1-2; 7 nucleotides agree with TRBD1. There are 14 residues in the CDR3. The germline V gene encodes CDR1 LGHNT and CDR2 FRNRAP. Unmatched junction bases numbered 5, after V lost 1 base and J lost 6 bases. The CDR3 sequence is CASGLDRGINGYTF. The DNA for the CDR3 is TGTGCTAGTGGTTTGGACAGGGGTATTAATGGCTACACCTTC. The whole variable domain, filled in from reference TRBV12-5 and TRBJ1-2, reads DARVTQTPRHKVTEMGQEVTMRCQPILGHNTVFWYRQTMMQGLELLAYFRNRAPLDDSGMPKDRFSAEMPDATLATLKIQPSEPRDSAVYFCASGLDRGINGYTFGSGTRLTVV.

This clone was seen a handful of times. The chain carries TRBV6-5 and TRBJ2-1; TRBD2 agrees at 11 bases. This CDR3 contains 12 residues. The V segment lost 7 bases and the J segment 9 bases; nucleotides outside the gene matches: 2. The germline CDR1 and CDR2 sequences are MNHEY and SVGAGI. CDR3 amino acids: CASKGTSGEQFF. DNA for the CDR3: TGTGCCAGCAAGGGGACTAGCGGTGAGCAGTTCTTC.

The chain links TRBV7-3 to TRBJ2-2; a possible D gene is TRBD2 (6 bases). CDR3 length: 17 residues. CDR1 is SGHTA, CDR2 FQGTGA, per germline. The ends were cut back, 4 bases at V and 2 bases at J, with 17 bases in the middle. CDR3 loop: CASSSQYGSANTGELFF. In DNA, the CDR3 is TGTGCCAGCAGCTCCCAATACGGGAGCGCCAACACCGGGGAGCTGTTTTTT.

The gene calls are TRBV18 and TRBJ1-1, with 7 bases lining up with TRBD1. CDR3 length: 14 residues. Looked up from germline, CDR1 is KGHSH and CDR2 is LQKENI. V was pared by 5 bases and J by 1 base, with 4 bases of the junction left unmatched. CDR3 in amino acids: CASSRRTGNTEAFF. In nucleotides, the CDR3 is TGTGCCAGCTCAAGAAGGACAGGGAACACTGAAGCTTTCTTT.

CDR3 protein: CASSYGGPSRAFF. The CDR3, as DNA: TGTGCCAGCAGTTACGGCGGTCCCAGCAGAGCTTTCTTT. The chain couples TRBV6-5 to TRBJ1-1, with D unclear. This CDR3 is 13 amino acids long. Germline-derived CDR1 and CDR2 are MNHEY and SVGAGI. Trimming took off 2 bases at V and 10 bases at J, with 14 bases between the two ends.

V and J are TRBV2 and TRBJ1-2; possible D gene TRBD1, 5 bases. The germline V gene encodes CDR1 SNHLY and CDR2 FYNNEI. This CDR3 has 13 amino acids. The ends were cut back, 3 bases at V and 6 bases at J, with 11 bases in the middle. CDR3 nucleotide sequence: TGTGCCAGCAGTGACGGGGGACGGGATGGCTACACCTTC. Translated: CASSDGGRDGYTF.

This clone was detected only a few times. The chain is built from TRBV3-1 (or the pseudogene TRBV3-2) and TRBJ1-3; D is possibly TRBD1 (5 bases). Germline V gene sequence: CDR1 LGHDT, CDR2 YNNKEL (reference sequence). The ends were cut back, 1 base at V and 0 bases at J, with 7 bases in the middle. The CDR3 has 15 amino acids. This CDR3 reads CASSQVQVSGNTIYF. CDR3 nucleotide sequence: TGTGCCAGCAGCCAAGTACAGGTCTCTGGAAACACCATATATTTT.

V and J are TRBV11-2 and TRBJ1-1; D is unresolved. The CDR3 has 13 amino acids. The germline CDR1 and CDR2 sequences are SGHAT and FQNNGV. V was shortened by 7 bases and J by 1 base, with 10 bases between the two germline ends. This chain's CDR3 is CASTKIKNTEAFF. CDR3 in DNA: TGTGCCAGCACCAAAATCAAGAACACTGAAGCTTTCTTT.

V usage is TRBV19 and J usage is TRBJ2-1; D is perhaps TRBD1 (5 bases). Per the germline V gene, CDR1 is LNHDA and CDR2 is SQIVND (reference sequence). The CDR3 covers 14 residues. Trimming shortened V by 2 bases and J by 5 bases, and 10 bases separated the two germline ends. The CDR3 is CASSITRTNNEQFF. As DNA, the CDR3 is TGTGCCAGTAGTATAACGCGGACAAACAATGAGCAGTTCTTC.

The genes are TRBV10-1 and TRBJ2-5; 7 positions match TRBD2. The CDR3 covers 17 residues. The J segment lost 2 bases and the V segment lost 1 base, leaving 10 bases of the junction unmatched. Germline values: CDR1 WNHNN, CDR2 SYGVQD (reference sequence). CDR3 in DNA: TGCGCCAGCAGTGAGTTTCAAGCGGGGATAAATCAAGAGACCCAGTACTTC. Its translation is CASSEFQAGINQETQYF.

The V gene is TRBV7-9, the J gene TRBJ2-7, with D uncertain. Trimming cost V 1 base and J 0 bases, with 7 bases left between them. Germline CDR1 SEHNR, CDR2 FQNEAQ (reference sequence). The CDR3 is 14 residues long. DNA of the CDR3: TGTGCCAGCAGCTTAGGTTACAGCTCCTACGAGCAGTACTTC. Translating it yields CASSLGYSSYEQYF.

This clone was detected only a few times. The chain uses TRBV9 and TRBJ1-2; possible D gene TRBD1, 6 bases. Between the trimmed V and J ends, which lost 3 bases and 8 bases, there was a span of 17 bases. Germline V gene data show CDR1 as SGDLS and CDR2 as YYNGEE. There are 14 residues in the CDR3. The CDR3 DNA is TGTGCCAGCAGCGACCCCTCAAGACAGGAGGGCTACACCTTC. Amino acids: CASSDPSRQEGYTF.

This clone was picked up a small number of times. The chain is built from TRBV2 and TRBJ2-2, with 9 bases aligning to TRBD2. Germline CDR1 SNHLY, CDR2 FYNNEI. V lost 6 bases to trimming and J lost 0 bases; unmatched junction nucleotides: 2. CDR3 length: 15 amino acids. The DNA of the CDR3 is TGTGCCAGCAGGGGACTAGCAGCGAACACCGGGGAGCTGTTTTTT. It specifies CASRGLAANTGELFF.

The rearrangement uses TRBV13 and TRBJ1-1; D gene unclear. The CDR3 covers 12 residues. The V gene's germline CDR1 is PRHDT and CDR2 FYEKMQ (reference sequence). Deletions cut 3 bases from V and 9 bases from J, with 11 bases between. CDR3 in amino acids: CASSLGGTKAFF. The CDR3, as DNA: TGTGCCAGCAGCTTGGGTGGTACTAAAGCTTTCTTT.

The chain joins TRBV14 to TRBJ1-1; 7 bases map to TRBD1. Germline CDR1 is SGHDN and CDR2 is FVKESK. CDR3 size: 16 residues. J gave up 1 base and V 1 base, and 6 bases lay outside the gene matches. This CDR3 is CASSQGTGAGNTEAFF. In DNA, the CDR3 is TGTGCCAGCAGCCAAGGGACAGGAGCTGGGAACACTGAAGCTTTCTTT. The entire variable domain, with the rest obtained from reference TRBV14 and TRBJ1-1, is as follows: EAGVTQFPSHSVIEKGQTVTLRCDPISGHDNLYWYRRVMGKEIKFLLHFVKESKQDESGMPNNRFLAERTGGTYSTLKVQPAELEDSGVYFCASSQGTGAGNTEAFFGQGTRLTVV.